This T cell receptor beta chain was observed in a study of spatial heterogeneity in lung cancer. Time point of the sample: sample taken at primary tumor resection. The approximately 67 donors had untreated early-stage non-small cell lung cancer. The sequenced material consisted of unsorted whole RNA from tumor, nontumor lung or frozen PBMC. The CDR3 is made up of 14 amino acids. The germline CDR1 and CDR2 sequences are MNHEY and SVGEGT. The V gene lost 5 bases and the J gene lost 2 bases, with 13 bases spanning the gap. This clonotype was recorded many times. Its antigen is not identified. A single record per CDR3 protein comes from TCRdb applying MiXCR to the 5' RACE reads. The sample has around 15,000 distinct CDR3 sequences, nearly 7% seen once. Study-wide results and limits: The counts of expanded TCRs, ubiquitous and regional, tracked ubiquitous and regional nonsynonymous mutations, respectively. The study found that expanded intratumoral alpha and beta TCR counts tracked tumor mutation counts. Among tumor T cells, estimated coverage was roughly 7% for alpha chains and roughly 14% for beta chains.

The gene calls are TRBV6-2 or TRBV6-3 and TRBJ2-7; D unresolved. The clonotype was recovered from a female donor with early-stage non-small cell lung cancer. The sequencing here drew on lung tumor tissue, taken at surgery. Written as DNA, the CDR3 is TGTGCCAGCAGTCGACTTTTCCCGACCTACGAGCAGTACTTC. Translation: CASSRLFPTYEQYF.